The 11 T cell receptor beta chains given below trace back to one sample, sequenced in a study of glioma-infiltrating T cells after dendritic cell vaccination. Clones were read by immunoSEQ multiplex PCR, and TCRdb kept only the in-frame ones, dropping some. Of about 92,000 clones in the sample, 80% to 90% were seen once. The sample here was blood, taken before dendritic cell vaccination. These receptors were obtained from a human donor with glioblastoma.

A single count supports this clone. The CDR3 sequence is CAIHVDLNTEAFF. CDR3 DNA: TGTGCCATACACGTGGACTTGAACACTGAAGCTTTCTTT. The gene calls are TRBV2 and TRBJ1-1; D call uncertain. CDR3 length: 13 amino acids. From germline, CDR1 is SNHLY and CDR2 FYNNEI. V was clipped by 10 bases and J by 0 bases, with 12 bases between them.

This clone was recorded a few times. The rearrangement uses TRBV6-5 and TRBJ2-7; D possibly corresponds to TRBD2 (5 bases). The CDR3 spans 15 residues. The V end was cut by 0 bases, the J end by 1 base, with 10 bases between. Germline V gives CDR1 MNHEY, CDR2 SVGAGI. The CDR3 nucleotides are TGTGCCAGCAGTTACTCGGCGGACTCTTCCTACGAGCAGTACTTC. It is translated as CASSYSADSSYEQYF.

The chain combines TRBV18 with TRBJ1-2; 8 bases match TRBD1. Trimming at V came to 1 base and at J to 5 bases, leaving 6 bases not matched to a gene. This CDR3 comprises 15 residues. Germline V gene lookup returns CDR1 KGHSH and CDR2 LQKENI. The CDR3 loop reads CASSPQRDRNYGYTF. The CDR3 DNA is TGTGCCAGCTCACCACAGCGGGACAGGAATTATGGCTACACCTTC.

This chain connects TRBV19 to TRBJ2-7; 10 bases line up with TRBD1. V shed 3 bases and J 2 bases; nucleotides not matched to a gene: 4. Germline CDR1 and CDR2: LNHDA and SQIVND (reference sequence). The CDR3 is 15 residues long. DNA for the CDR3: TGTGCCAGTAGTATCGGGACAGGGGTGCCCTACGAGCAGTACTTC. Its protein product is CASSIGTGVPYEQYF.

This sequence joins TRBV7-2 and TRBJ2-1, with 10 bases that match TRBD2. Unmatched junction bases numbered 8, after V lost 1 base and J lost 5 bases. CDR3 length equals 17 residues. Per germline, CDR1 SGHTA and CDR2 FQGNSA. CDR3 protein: CASSLEWSGGVDNEQFF. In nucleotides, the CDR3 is TGTGCCAGCAGCTTAGAATGGAGCGGGGGGGTCGACAATGAGCAGTTCTTC.

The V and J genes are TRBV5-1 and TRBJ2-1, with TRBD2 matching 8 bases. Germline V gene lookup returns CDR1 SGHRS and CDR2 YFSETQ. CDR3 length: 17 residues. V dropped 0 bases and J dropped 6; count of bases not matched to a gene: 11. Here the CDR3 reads CASSLVMSAGGPNEQFF. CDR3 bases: TGCGCCAGCAGCTTGGTGATGAGTGCGGGGGGCCCCAATGAGCAGTTCTTC.

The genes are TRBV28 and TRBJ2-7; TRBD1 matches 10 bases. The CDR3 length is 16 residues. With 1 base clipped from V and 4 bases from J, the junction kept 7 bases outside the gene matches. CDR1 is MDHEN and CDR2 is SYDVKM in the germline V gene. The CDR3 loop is CASSLYRQGAPYEQYF. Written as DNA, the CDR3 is TGTGCCAGCAGTTTATATCGACAGGGGGCGCCTTACGAGCAGTACTTC. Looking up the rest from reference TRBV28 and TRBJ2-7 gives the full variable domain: DVKVTQSSRYLVKRTGEKVFLECVQDMDHENMFWYRQDPGLGLRLIYFSYDVKMKEKGDIPEGYSVSREKKERFSLILESASTNQTSMYLCASSLYRQGAPYEQYFGPGTRLTVT.

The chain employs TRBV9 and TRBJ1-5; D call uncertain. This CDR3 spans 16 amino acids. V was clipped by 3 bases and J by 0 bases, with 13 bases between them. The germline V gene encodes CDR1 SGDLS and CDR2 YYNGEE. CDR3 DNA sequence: TGTGCCAGCAGCGGAAGGGAGGCGGATAGCAATCAGCCCCAGCATTTT. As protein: CASSGREADSNQPQHF.

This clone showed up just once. CDR3 coding DNA: TGCAGCGTTGGACTAGCGGGGGCCCGGGGAGAGACCCAGTACTTC. Residues: CSVGLAGARGETQYF. V and J are TRBV29-1 and TRBJ2-5; 12 bases line up with TRBD2. CDR3 length: 15 residues. Looked up from germline, CDR1 is SQVTM and CDR2 is ANQGSEA. V was clipped by 4 bases and J by 4 bases; unmatched bases: 7. Variable domain in full (rest from reference TRBV29-1 and TRBJ2-5): SAVISQKPSRDICQRGTSLTIQCQVDSQVTMMFWYRQQPGQSLTLIATANQGSEATYESGFVIDKFPISRPNLTFSTLTVSNMSPEDSSIYLCSVGLAGARGETQYFGPGTRLLVL.

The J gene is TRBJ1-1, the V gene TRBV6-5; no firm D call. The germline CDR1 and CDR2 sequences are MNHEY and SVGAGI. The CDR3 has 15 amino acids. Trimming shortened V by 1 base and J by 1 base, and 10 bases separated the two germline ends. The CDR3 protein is CASSYYRGKNTEAFF. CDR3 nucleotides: TGTGCCAGCAGTTACTATCGAGGGAAGAACACTGAAGCTTTCTTT.

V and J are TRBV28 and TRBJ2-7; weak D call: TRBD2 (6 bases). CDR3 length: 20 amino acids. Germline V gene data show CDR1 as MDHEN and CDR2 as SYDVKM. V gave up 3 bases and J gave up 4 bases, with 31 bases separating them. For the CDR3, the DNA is TGTGCCAGCAGTTTCACGGCCGTCGGACCCTCTGGCGGGGCCGCGTACGAGCAGTACTTC. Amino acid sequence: CASSFTAVGPSGGAAYEQYF.